These 12 T cell receptor beta chains share one sample of origin, sequenced in a study of OX40 agonist ivuxolimab in advanced cancers. Sequencing used immunoSEQ multiplex PCR; TCRdb keeps in-frame clones, though not all of them. This sample has about 22,000 clones; around 84% occur once, and the top ten carry approximately 35%. The sequenced sample was CD4+ or CD8+ T cells sorted from blood, obtained in a trial of the OX40 agonist ivuxolimab. The receptor set was obtained from an adult with an advanced solid tumor such as melanoma, head and neck, liver or kidney cancer.

A single count supports this clone. The chain uses TRBV6-5 and TRBJ2-5; 8 bases align to TRBD1. V gave up 2 bases and J gave up 4 bases; unmatched junction bases: 6. The CDR3 runs 15 residues. Germline V gene data show CDR1 as MNHEY and CDR2 as SVGAGI. The CDR3 DNA sequence: TGTGCCAGCAGTTACCTCCAGGGGGCCGGAGAGACCCAGTACTTC. It codes for CASSYLQGAGETQYF.

The chain has TRBV30 and TRBJ2-5, with D tentatively TRBD2 (5 bases). Trimming left V 3 bases short and J 1 base short, with 15 bases between. The CDR3 totals 15 residues. CDR1 and CDR2 from the germline V gene are GTSNPN and SVGIG (reference sequence). Written as DNA, the CDR3 is TGTGCCTGGAGGGAGTACGTGAGGGCCCAAGAGACCCAGTACTTC. Amino acids: CAWREYVRAQETQYF.

This chain links TRBV5-8 with TRBJ2-3; 7 bases fit TRBD2. This CDR3 comprises 14 residues. J gave up 0 bases and V 4 bases, and 2 bases lay outside the gene matches. CDR1 SGHTS and CDR2 YDEGEE come from the germline V gene. CDR3 sequence: CASSISGSTDTQYF. The DNA of the CDR3 is TGTGCCAGCAGCATTAGCGGGAGCACAGATACGCAGTATTTT.

This chain links TRBV30 with TRBJ1-2; D gene uncertain. CDR3 size: 14 residues. V gave up 5 bases and J gave up 7 bases, with 20 bases separating them. Germline assignment: CDR1 GTSNPN and CDR2 SVGIG (reference sequence). The CDR3: CAWGPFREQAGYTF. CDR3 bases: TGTGCCTGGGGCCCTTTTAGGGAGCAGGCTGGCTACACCTTC.

This sequence joins TRBV19 and TRBJ1-5; D not resolved. The CDR3 runs 13 residues. Looked up from germline, CDR1 is LNHDA and CDR2 is SQIVND (reference sequence). V shed 3 bases and J shed 0 bases, with 3 bases lying between them. CDR3: CASSMDSNQPQHF. The CDR3 DNA follows: TGTGCCAGTAGTATGGATAGCAATCAGCCCCAGCATTTT.

This chain joins TRBV29-1 and TRBJ2-4; TRBD1 is a possible D gene (6 bases). The CDR3 is made up of 15 amino acids. In germline, CDR1 is SQVTM, CDR2 ANQGSEA. Trimming stripped 0 bases from V and 8 bases from J, with 17 bases between. DNA of the CDR3: TGCAGCGTTGAAGATCAGGAACAGGGTAGATACATTCAGTACTTC. Amino acid sequence: CSVEDQEQGRYIQYF.

V is TRBV5-4 and J is TRBJ2-7; 15 nucleotides align to TRBD2. The junction had 7 bases not matched to a gene; V was cut back by 3 bases and J by 6 bases. The germline gives CDR1 SGHNT, CDR2 YYREEE (reference sequence). The CDR3 extends over 16 amino acids. This chain's CDR3 is CASSSGLAGGAAEQYF. As DNA, the CDR3 is TGTGCCAGCAGCTCGGGACTAGCGGGAGGTGCTGCCGAGCAGTACTTC.

This clone occurred once. CDR3 sequence (DNA): TGTGCCAGCAGCGTAGCTGAGGGGGCGGTGAACACTGAAGCTTTCTTT. This codes for CASSVAEGAVNTEAFF. J is TRBJ1-1 and V is TRBV9; 7 bases are a match to TRBD1. The CDR3 runs 16 residues. V was pared by 0 bases and J by 0 bases, with 5 bases of the junction left unmatched. Germline lookup yields CDR1 SGDLS and CDR2 YYNGEE.

The chain employs TRBV7-6 and TRBJ2-1; no firm D call. Between the trimmed V and J ends, which lost 5 bases and 7 bases, there was a span of 9 bases. Germline CDR1 is SGHVS and CDR2 is FNYEAQ. The length of the CDR3 is 12 residues. The CDR3 DNA reads TGTGCCAGCAGCGACGACCTAAATGAGCAGTTCTTC. It translates to CASSDDLNEQFF. The complete variable domain, with remaining parts taken from reference TRBV7-6 and TRBJ2-1, reads GAGVSQSPRYKVTKRGQDVALRCDPISGHVSLYWYRQALGQGPEFLTYFNYEAQQDKSGLPNDRFSAERPEGSISTLTIQRTEQRDSAMYRCASSDDLNEQFFGPGTRLTVL.

This clone was counted between two and nine times. This rearrangement joins TRBV7-9 to TRBJ1-1; no clear D. From germline, CDR1 is SEHNR and CDR2 FQNEAQ (reference sequence). Trimming stripped 6 bases from V and 1 base from J, with 9 bases between. The CDR3 is 13 amino acids. Here the CDR3 DNA reads TGTGCCAGCAGTACCATCACGAACACTGAAGCTTTCTTT. Encoded protein: CASSTITNTEAFF.

The genes are TRBV30 and TRBJ1-1; D may be TRBD1 (6 bases). There are 13 residues in the CDR3. In germline, CDR1 is GTSNPN, CDR2 SVGIG (reference sequence). Trimming took 5 bases from V and 1 from J, leaving 11 bases between them. CDR3 nucleotide sequence: TGTGCCTGGGGATCGGGACAGAACACTGAAGCTTTCTTT. Protein product: CAWGSGQNTEAFF.

The chain has TRBV4-1 and TRBJ2-7, with 10 positions matching TRBD2. The trim removed 1 base at V and 4 bases at J, leaving 7 bases unmatched. This CDR3 has 16 amino acids. Germline assignment: CDR1 MGHRA and CDR2 YSYEKL. This CDR3 is CASSQVASGSLYEQYF. The CDR3 region has the DNA TGCGCCAGCAGCCAAGTTGCTAGCGGGAGTCTATACGAGCAGTACTTC.